In this sample, the clone carrying this TCR beta chain turned up many times. Antigen specificity is unknown. V shed 4 bases and J shed 3 bases, with 19 bases lying between them. Germline assignment: CDR1 SGHDT and CDR2 YYEEEE. This CDR3 spans 16 amino acids. Repertoires were generated with immunoSEQ multiplex PCR, while TCRdb's copy carries only in-frame clones and drops some. The sample holds about 10,000 clones, around 42% seen once. The mixed lymphocyte reaction cells underwent coculture at 37°C for less than 7 days. The data originate from a study of siplizumab effects on memory and regulatory T cells.

The TCR sequence derives from a human donor in good health; the cells came from an allogeneic mixed lymphocyte reaction. The sequencing sample was made of CFSE-low (dividing) CD8+ T cells sorted from an allogeneic mixed lymphocyte reaction. The V and J genes are TRBV5-6 and TRBJ1-2, with D maybe TRBD1 (5 bases). CDR3 loop: CASSPMTGGTYYGYTF. CDR3 DNA sequence: TGTGCCAGCAGCCCGATGACCGGAGGGACCTACTATGGCTACACCTTC.